This T cell receptor (beta chain) was documented in a study of spatial heterogeneity in lung cancer. On the study more broadly: Across the raw uncorrected reads, a unique TCR and UMI combination was observed, on average, more than ten times.

Time point here: blood at routine non-recurrence follow-up after resection. TCRdb processed the 5' RACE reads anew with MiXCR; each CDR3 protein has one entry. The table includes 100,000 to 120,000 distinct CDR3 sequences, roughly 10% detected once. The origin of this receptor is a female donor with early-stage non-small cell lung cancer. Sequenced here: PBMCs, sampled at follow-up.

The CDR3 region is CSVEQDRAETQYF. The CDR3 coding sequence is TGCAGCGTAGAGCAAGACAGGGCAGAGACCCAGTACTTC. The chain is built from TRBV29-1 and TRBJ2-5; 7 bases map to TRBD1. Losses at the gene ends were 6 bases for V and 4 bases for J; bases not matched to a gene: 8. The CDR3 totals 13 residues. Germline loops: CDR1 SQVTM, CDR2 ANQGSEA.